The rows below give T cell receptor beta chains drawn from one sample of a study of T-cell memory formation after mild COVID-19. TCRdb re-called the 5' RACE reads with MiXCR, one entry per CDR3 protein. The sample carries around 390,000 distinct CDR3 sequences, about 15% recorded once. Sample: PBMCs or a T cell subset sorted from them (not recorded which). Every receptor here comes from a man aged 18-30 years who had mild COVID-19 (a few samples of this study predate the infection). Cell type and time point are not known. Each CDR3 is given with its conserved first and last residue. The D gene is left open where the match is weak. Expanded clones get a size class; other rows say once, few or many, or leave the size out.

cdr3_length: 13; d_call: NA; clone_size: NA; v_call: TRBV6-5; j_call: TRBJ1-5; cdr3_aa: CASSYGTTQPQHF; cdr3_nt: TGTGCCAGCAGTTACGGGACGACTCAGCCCCAGCATTTT
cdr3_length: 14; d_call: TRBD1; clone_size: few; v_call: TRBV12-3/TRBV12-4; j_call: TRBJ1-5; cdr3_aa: CASRGQGENQPQHF; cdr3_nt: TGTGCCAGCCGGGGCCAGGGGGAAAATCAGCCCCAGCATTTT
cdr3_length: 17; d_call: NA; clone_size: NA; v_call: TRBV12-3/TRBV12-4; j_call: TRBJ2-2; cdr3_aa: CASSLALDSVATGELFF; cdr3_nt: TGTGCCAGCAGTTTAGCCCTGGATAGCGTGGCCACCGGGGAGCTGTTTTTT
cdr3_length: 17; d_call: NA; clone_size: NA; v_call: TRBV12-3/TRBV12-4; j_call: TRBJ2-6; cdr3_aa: CASSRRTAISGANVLTF; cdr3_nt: TGTGCCAGCAGTCGACGGACAGCGATCTCTGGGGCCAACGTCCTGACTTTC
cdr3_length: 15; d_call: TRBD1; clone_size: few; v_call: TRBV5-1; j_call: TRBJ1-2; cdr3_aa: CASSVPGQGANGYTF; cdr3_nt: TGCGCCAGCAGCGTACCGGGACAGGGGGCGAATGGCTACACCTTC
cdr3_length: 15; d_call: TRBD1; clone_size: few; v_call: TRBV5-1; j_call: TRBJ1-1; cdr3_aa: CASSRRGQGAPEAFF; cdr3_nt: TGCGCCAGCAGCCGACGGGGACAGGGGGCCCCTGAAGCTTTCTTT
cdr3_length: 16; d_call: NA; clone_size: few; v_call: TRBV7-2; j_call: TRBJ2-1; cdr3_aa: CASSLGAPRFYNEQFF; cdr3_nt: TGTGCCAGCAGCTTAGGGGCCCCGAGATTCTACAATGAGCAGTTCTTC
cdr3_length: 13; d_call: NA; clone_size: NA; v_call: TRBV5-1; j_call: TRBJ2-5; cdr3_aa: CASSLDDGETQYF; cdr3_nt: TGCGCCAGCAGCTTGGACGACGGGGAGACCCAGTACTTC
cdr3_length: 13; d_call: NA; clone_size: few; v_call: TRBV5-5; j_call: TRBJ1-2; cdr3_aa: CASSLGDIGGYTF; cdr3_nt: TGTGCCAGCAGCTTGGGAGACATAGGAGGCTACACCTTC
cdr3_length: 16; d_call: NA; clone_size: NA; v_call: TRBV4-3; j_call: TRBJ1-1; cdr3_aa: CASAKGAPSENTEAFF; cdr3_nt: TGCGCCAGCGCGAAAGGGGCCCCCTCTGAGAACACTGAAGCTTTCTTT
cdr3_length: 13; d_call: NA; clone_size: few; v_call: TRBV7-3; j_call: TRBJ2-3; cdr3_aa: CASSPTGPDTQYF; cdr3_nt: TGTGCCAGCAGCCCCACAGGGCCAGATACGCAGTATTTT
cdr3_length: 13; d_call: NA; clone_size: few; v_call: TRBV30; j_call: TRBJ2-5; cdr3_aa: CAWSDPGQETQYF; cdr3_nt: TGTGCCTGGAGCGACCCGGGCCAAGAGACCCAGTACTTC
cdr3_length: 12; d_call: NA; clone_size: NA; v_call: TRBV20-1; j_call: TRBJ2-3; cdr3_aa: CSATDNTDTQYF; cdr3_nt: TGCAGTGCTACAGACAACACAGATACGCAGTATTTT
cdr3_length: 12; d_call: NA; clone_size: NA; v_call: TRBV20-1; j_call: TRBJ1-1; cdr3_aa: CSAQDRSTEAFF; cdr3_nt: TGCAGTGCCCAAGACAGGAGCACTGAAGCTTTCTTT
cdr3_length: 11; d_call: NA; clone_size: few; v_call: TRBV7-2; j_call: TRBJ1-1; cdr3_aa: CASSNRAGAFF; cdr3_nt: TGTGCCAGCAGTAACAGGGCGGGCGCTTTCTTT
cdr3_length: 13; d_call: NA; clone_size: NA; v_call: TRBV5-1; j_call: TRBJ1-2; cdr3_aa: CASSFGQPYGYTF; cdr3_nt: TGCGCCAGCAGCTTCGGACAGCCCTATGGCTACACCTTC
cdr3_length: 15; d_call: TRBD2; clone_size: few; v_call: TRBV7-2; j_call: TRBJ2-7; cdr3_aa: CASSSQAGNSYEQYF; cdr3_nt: TGTGCCAGCAGCTCCCAAGCGGGGAACTCCTACGAGCAGTACTTC
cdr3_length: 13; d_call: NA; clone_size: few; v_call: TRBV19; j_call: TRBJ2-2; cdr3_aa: CASKNRDTGELFF; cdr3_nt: TGTGCCAGTAAGAACAGGGACACCGGGGAGCTGTTTTTT
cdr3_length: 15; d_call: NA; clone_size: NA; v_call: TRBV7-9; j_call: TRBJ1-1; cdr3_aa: CASSLGDLMNTEAFF; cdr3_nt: TGTGCCAGCAGCTTAGGGGACCTAATGAACACTGAAGCTTTCTTT
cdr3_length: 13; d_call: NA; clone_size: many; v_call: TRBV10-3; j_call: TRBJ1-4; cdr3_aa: CAIRPGTGEKLFF; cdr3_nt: TGTGCCATCAGGCCGGGAACGGGGGAAAAACTGTTTTTT
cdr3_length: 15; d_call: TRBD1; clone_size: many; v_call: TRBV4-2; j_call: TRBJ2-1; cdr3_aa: CASSQARGRINEQFF; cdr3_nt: TGTGCCAGCAGCCAAGCCAGGGGGCGGATCAATGAGCAGTTCTTC
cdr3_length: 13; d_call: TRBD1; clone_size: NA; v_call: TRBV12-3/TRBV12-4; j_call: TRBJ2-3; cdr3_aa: CASSTQGADTQYF; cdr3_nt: TGTGCCAGCAGCACCCAGGGGGCAGATACGCAGTATTTT
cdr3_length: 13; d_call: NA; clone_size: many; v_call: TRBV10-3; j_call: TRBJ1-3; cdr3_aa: CASIPASGNTIYF; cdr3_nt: TGTGCCAGTATTCCAGCGTCCGGAAACACCATATATTTT
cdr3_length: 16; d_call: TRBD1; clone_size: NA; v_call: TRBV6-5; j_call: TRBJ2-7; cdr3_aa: CASSWLPGQGSSEQYF; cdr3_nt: TGTGCCAGCAGTTGGTTGCCGGGACAGGGATCTAGCGAGCAGTACTTC
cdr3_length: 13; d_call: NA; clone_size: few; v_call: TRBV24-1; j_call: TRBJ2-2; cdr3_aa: CATSDPNTGELFF; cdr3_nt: TGTGCCACCAGTGATCCGAACACCGGGGAGCTGTTTTTT
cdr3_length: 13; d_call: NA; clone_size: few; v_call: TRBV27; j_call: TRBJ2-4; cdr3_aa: CASSLNPTSIQYF; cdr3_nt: TGTGCCAGCAGTTTAAACCCGACAAGCATTCAGTACTTC
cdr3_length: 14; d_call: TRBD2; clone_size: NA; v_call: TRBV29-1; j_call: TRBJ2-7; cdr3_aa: CSVDLSSGGGVQYF; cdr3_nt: TGCAGCGTTGATCTGTCTAGCGGGGGGGGTGTGCAGTACTTC
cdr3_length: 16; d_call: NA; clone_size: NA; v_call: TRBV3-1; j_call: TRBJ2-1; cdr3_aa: CASSQDKGGPYNEQFF; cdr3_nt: TGTGCCAGCAGCCAAGATAAGGGGGGCCCCTACAATGAGCAGTTCTTC
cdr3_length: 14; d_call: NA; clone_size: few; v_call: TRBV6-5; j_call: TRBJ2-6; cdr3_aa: CASSRVLGANVLTF; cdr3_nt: TGTGCCAGCAGCAGGGTGCTCGGGGCCAACGTCCTGACTTTC
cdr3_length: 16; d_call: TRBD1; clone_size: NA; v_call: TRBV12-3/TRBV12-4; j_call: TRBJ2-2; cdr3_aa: CASSPRTGGATGELFF; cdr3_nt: TGTGCCAGCAGCCCCCGGACAGGGGGAGCCACCGGGGAGCTGTTTTTT
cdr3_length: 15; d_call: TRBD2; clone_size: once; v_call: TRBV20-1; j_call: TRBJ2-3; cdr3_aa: CSAALLAGGGDTQYF; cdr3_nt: TGCAGTGCTGCCTTACTAGCGGGAGGAGGGGATACGCAGTATTTT
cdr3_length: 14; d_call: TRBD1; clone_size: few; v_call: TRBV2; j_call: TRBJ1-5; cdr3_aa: CASSLQGADQPQHF; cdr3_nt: TGTGCCAGCAGTCTCCAGGGGGCCGATCAGCCCCAGCATTTT
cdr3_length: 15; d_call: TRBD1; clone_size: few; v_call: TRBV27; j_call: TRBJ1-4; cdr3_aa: CASSPTGGPREKLFF; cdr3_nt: TGTGCCAGCAGTCCCACAGGGGGCCCTCGTGAAAAACTGTTTTTT
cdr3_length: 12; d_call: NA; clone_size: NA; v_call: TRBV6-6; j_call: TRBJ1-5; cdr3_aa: CASSRGVEPQHF; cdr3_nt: TGTGCCAGCAGTAGAGGGGTTGAGCCCCAGCATTTT
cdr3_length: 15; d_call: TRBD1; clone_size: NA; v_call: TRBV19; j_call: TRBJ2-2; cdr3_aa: CASSISRGPSGELFF; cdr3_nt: TGTGCCAGTAGTATTTCCAGGGGGCCGTCCGGGGAGCTGTTTTTT
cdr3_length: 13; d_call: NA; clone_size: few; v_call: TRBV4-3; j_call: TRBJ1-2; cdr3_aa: CASSQDSGYGYTF; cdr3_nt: TGCGCCAGCAGCCAAGATAGCGGCTATGGCTACACCTTC
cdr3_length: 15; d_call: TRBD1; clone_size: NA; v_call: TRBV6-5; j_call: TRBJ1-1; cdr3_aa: CASRVGTGMNTEAFF; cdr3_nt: TGTGCCAGCAGGGTTGGGACAGGGATGAACACTGAAGCTTTCTTT
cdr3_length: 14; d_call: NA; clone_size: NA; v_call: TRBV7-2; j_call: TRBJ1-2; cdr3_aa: CASSLVVSSYGYTF; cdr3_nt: TGTGCCAGCAGCTTAGTCGTGAGCAGCTATGGCTACACCTTC
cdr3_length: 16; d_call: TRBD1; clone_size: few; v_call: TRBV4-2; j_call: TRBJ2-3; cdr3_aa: CASSQDSEYRGDTQYF; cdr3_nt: TGTGCCAGCAGCCAAGATTCGGAGTACAGGGGAGATACGCAGTATTTT
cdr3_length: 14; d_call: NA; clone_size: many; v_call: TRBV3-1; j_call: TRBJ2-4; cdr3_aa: CASSLTGTFNIQYF; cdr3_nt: TGTGCCAGCAGCCTTACCGGGACTTTCAACATTCAGTACTTC
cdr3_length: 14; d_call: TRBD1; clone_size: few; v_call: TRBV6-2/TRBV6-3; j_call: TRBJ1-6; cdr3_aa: CASSFGQGGSPLHF; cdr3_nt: TGTGCCAGCAGTTTCGGACAGGGAGGTTCACCCCTCCACTTT
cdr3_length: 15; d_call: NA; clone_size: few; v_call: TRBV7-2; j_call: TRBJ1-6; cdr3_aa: CASSLVGLANSPLHF; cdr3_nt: TGTGCCAGCAGCTTAGTGGGGCTTGCTAATTCACCCCTCCACTTT
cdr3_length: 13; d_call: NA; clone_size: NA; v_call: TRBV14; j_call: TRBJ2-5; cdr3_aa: CASSHMGTETQYF; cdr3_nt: TGTGCCAGCAGCCATATGGGTACGGAGACCCAGTACTTC
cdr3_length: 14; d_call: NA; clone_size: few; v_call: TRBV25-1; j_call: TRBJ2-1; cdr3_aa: CASSPVSSYNEQFF; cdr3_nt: TGTGCCAGCAGCCCAGTAAGCTCCTACAATGAGCAGTTCTTC